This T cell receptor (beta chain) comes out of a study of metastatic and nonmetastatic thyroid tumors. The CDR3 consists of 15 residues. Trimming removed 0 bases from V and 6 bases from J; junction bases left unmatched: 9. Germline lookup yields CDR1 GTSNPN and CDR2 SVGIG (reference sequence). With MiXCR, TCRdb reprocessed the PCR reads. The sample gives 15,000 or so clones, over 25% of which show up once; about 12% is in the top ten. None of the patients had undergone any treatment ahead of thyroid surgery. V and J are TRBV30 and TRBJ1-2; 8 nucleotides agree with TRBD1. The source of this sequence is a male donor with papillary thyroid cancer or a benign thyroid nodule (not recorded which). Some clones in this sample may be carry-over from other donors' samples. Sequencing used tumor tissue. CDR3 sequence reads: CAWSVQGELVDGYTF. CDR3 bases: TGTGCCTGGAGTGTACAGGGGGAGCTGGTGGATGGCTACACCTTC.